The 20 T cell receptor beta chains below all came from one sample that was sequenced in a study of blood T cell repertoires in COVID-19. Profiled with immunoSEQ multiplex PCR; TCRdb holds only in-frame clones, not every one. The repertoire holds about 400,000 clones, with approximately 86% as singletons. Sequencing input: PBMCs or T cells enriched from blood (not recorded which). The source is a woman aged 40 to 50 with acute COVID-19.

The chain joins TRBV4-1 to TRBJ1-4; no clear D gene. The V gene lost 1 base and the J gene lost 5 bases, with 8 bases spanning the gap. Per the germline V gene, CDR1 is MGHRA and CDR2 is YSYEKL. The CDR3 contains 14 residues. CDR3 protein: CASSQVGQNEKLFF. The CDR3 DNA sequence: TGCGCCAGCAGCCAAGTGGGCCAGAATGAAAAACTGTTTTTT.

V gene TRBV5-4 combines with J gene TRBJ2-2; tentative D call: TRBD2 (6 bases). Trimming removed 0 bases at V and 6 bases at J, with 12 bases between. Germline V CDR1 and CDR2: SGHNT, YYREEE (reference sequence). The CDR3 is 15 residues long. The chain's CDR3 is CASSLAGSKAGELFF. CDR3 sequence (DNA): TGTGCCAGCAGCTTGGCCGGGAGCAAAGCCGGGGAGCTGTTTTTT.

The rearrangement uses TRBV11-2 and TRBJ1-2; 7 bases map to TRBD1. CDR1 SGHAT and CDR2 FQNNGV come from the germline V gene. The CDR3 is 16 residues long. Trimming removed 3 bases from V and 6 bases from J; junction bases left unmatched: 13. The CDR3: CASSFGTAVKVDGYTF. CDR3 sequence (DNA): TGTGCCAGCAGCTTTGGGACAGCCGTAAAGGTGGATGGCTACACCTTC.

The gene calls are TRBV19 and TRBJ2-1; D unresolved. V was pared by 5 bases and J by 4 bases, with 15 bases between. In germline, CDR1 is LNHDA, CDR2 SQIVND (reference sequence). This CDR3 has 15 amino acids. The CDR3 DNA sequence: TGTGCCAGTAGTCTCGGGTCGAGCCCTTACAATGAGCAGTTCTTC. It is translated as CASSLGSSPYNEQFF.

About this clone: Other DNA sequences in the same sample also yield this CDR3. CDR3 sequence: CASSLGTVYGYTF. CDR3 bases: TGTGCCAGCAGTTTGGGGACAGTATATGGCTACACCTTC. The V and J genes are TRBV12-3 or TRBV12-4 and TRBJ1-2; TRBD1 aligns across 7 bases. Losses at the gene ends were 3 bases for V and 5 bases for J; bases not matched to a gene: 3. The CDR3 contains 13 residues.

The chain carries TRBV5-1 and TRBJ2-1; TRBD2 matches at 14 bases. With V trimmed by 4 bases and J by 5 bases, 8 bases remained unmatched. The CDR3 is made up of 17 amino acids. The germline CDR1 and CDR2 sequences are SGHRS and YFSETQ. DNA of the CDR3: TGCGCCAGCAGCCGAGGACTAGCGGGGGGTCTAAACAATGAGCAGTTCTTC. Encoded protein: CASSRGLAGGLNNEQFF.

The J gene is TRBJ2-1, the V gene TRBV11-2; 9 positions agree with TRBD1. CDR3 length: 15 residues. CDR1 and CDR2 from the germline V gene are SGHAT and FQNNGV. J was trimmed by 8 bases and V by 4 bases; bases with no gene match: 9. This CDR3 is CASSSRDRDGDEQFF. As DNA, the CDR3 is TGTGCCAGCAGCTCTCGGGACAGGGATGGAGATGAGCAGTTCTTC.

The chain uses TRBV11-2 and TRBJ1-1; 7 bases are shared with TRBD1. The CDR3 is 16 amino acids. The trim removed 6 bases at V and 1 base at J, leaving 11 bases unmatched. Germline V gives CDR1 SGHAT, CDR2 FQNNGV. The CDR3, as DNA: TGTGCCAGCAGACATTATTGGACAGGAAAGAACACTGAAGCTTTCTTT. Translated, it gives CASRHYWTGKNTEAFF.

This chain joins TRBV24-1 and TRBJ1-6; 7 bases align to TRBD1. The CDR3 contains 17 residues. J was trimmed by 5 bases and V by 5 bases; bases with no gene match: 11. Per the germline V gene, CDR1 is KGHDR and CDR2 is SFDVKD. DNA of the CDR3: TGTGCCACCAGTGTCGTCAGCCGGGACAGTAATAATTCACCCCTCCACTTT. Translating gives CATSVVSRDSNNSPLHF.

The chain recombines TRBV30 with TRBJ1-1; a possible D gene is TRBD1 (6 bases). Trimming pared 4 bases from V and 4 bases from J, leaving 16 bases between. The CDR3 is made up of 14 amino acids. Germline loops: CDR1 GTSNPN, CDR2 SVGIG (reference sequence). This chain's CDR3 is CAWTRGGDATEAFF. In nucleotides, the CDR3 is TGTGCCTGGACTCGGGGGGGCGACGCCACTGAAGCTTTCTTT.

V and J are TRBV6-5 and TRBJ2-7, with 11 bases fitting TRBD2. There are 15 residues in the CDR3. J gave up 2 bases and V 6 bases, and 6 bases lay outside the gene matches. CDR1 and CDR2 (germline): MNHEY, SVGAGI. The CDR3 region is CASRQTSGGTYEQYF. For the CDR3, the DNA is TGTGCCAGCAGACAAACTAGCGGGGGCACCTACGAGCAGTACTTC.

This clone was detected only once. The chain recombines TRBV6-1 with TRBJ2-7, with D hard to call. V lost 1 base and J lost 5, with 12 bases in between. The CDR3 has 14 amino acids. Germline assignment: CDR1 MNHNS and CDR2 SASEGT. In nucleotides, the CDR3 is TGTGCCAGCAGTGAAGTTTGGCAGGTTAACGAGCAGTACTTC. This gives the protein CASSEVWQVNEQYF.

The chain joins TRBV10-3 to TRBJ1-2; 7 bases are shared with TRBD1. The CDR3 totals 12 residues. V was clipped by 6 bases and J by 3 bases; unmatched bases: 1. The germline gives CDR1 ENHRY, CDR2 SYGVKD. CDR3 loop: CAISQGDYGYTF. The CDR3 DNA follows: TGTGCCATCAGCCAGGGGGACTATGGCTACACCTTC.

Here the CDR3 reads CSASLGRGGRKPQHF. Written as DNA, the CDR3 is TGCAGTGCTAGTCTTGGCAGGGGTGGAAGGAAGCCCCAGCATTTT. The genes are TRBV20-1 and TRBJ1-5, with a tentative D call TRBD1 (6 bases). Trimming left V 3 bases short and J 8 bases short, with 20 bases between. This CDR3 comprises 15 residues. Germline CDR1 DFQATT, CDR2 SNEGSKA (reference sequence).

The chain employs TRBV6-5 and TRBJ2-7, with D perhaps matching TRBD2 (6 bases). Deletions cut 6 bases from V and 0 bases from J, with 12 bases between. CDR1 MNHEY and CDR2 SVGAGI come from the germline V gene. The CDR3 consists of 14 residues. The DNA of the CDR3 is TGTGCCAGCAGATTTGTCGGGAGCTCCTACGAGCAGTACTTC. Protein: CASRFVGSSYEQYF.

The chain recombines TRBV6-6 with TRBJ2-7; D unresolved. From germline, CDR1 is MNHNY and CDR2 SVGAGI (reference sequence). V was shortened by 6 bases and J by 0 bases, with 9 bases between the two germline ends. The CDR3 spans 13 residues. The DNA for the CDR3 is TGTGCCAGCAGCTTGGCCCGCTCCTACGAGCAGTACTTC. Amino acids: CASSLARSYEQYF.

V gene TRBV19 combines with J gene TRBJ1-2; D is unresolved. CDR1 and CDR2 (germline): LNHDA, SQIVND (reference sequence). The ends were cut back, 3 bases at V and 3 bases at J, with 11 bases in the middle. CDR3 length: 14 amino acids. This CDR3 reads CASSIETDHYGYTF. CDR3 DNA sequence: TGTGCCAGTAGTATTGAAACAGACCACTATGGCTACACCTTC.

The J gene is TRBJ1-5, the V gene TRBV5-5; no firm D call. Germline V gene lookup returns CDR1 SGHKS and CDR2 YYEKEE (reference sequence). The CDR3 is 13 residues long. V gave up 2 bases and J gave up 5 bases, with 8 bases separating them. The CDR3 DNA reads TGTGCCAGCAGCTTCCGGGAGGATCAGCCCCAGCATTTT. This gives the protein CASSFREDQPQHF. Variable domain in full (rest from reference TRBV5-5 and TRBJ1-5): DAGVTQSPTHLIKTRGQQVTLRCSPISGHKSVSWYQQVLGQGPQFIFQYYEKEERGRGNFPDRFSARQFPNYSSELNVNALLLGDSALYLCASSFREDQPQHFGDGTRLSIL.

The chain links TRBV3-1 (or the pseudogene TRBV3-2) to TRBJ1-2; no firm D call. V lost 1 base, J lost 4 bases, and 7 bases lay in between. The CDR3 is 13 amino acids. Germline CDR1 LGHDT, CDR2 YNNKEL (reference sequence). CDR3 protein: CASSQAVSYGYTF. Here the CDR3 DNA reads TGTGCCAGCAGCCAAGCCGTCAGCTATGGCTACACCTTC.

This chain joins TRBV3-1 (or the pseudogene TRBV3-2) and TRBJ1-4, with D perhaps TRBD1 (6 bases). V was trimmed by 5 bases and J by 7 bases, leaving 14 bases between them. The CDR3 runs to 14 residues. Germline CDR1 is LGHDT and CDR2 is YNNKEL (reference sequence). The CDR3: CASSNRDGSEKLFF. DNA for the CDR3: TGTGCCAGCAGCAACAGGGATGGTAGTGAAAAACTGTTTTTT.